This T cell receptor (beta chain) was observed in a study of T cell responses to AZD1222 COVID-19 vaccine. Study conclusions and caveats: At study baseline, merely several AZD1222 recipients were seropositive. Mostly white British, mostly female donors; authors suggested clonal diversity may be underestimated. The peak T cell response came first, and repertoires were sampled only after it.

As to this clone: What it binds is not known.

The CDR3 is 13 amino acids. Germline CDR1 reads LNHDA; CDR2 reads SQIVND (reference sequence). V dropped 4 bases and J dropped 6 bases, with 7 bases sitting between them. The protocol was immunoSEQ multiplex PCR, while the TCRdb copy is restricted to in-frame clones and leaves out a portion. Among about 60,000 clones listed, around nine tenths were seen once. The sequencing used peripheral blood, collected 28 days after the second AZD1222 dose. The chain has TRBV19 and TRBJ1-6; no firm D call. The TCR was taken from an adult who received the AZD1222 COVID-19 vaccine. The CDR3, as DNA: TGTGCCAGTAGTAGGACGGTTAATTCACCCCTCCACTTT. Its translation: CASSRTVNSPLHF. Full variable domain (rest looked up from reference TRBV19 and TRBJ1-6): DGGITQSPKYLFRKEGQNVTLSCEQNLNHDAMYWYRQDPGQGLRLIYYSQIVNDFQKGDIAEGYSVSREKKESFPLTVTSAQKNPTAFYLCASSRTVNSPLHFGNGTRLTVT.